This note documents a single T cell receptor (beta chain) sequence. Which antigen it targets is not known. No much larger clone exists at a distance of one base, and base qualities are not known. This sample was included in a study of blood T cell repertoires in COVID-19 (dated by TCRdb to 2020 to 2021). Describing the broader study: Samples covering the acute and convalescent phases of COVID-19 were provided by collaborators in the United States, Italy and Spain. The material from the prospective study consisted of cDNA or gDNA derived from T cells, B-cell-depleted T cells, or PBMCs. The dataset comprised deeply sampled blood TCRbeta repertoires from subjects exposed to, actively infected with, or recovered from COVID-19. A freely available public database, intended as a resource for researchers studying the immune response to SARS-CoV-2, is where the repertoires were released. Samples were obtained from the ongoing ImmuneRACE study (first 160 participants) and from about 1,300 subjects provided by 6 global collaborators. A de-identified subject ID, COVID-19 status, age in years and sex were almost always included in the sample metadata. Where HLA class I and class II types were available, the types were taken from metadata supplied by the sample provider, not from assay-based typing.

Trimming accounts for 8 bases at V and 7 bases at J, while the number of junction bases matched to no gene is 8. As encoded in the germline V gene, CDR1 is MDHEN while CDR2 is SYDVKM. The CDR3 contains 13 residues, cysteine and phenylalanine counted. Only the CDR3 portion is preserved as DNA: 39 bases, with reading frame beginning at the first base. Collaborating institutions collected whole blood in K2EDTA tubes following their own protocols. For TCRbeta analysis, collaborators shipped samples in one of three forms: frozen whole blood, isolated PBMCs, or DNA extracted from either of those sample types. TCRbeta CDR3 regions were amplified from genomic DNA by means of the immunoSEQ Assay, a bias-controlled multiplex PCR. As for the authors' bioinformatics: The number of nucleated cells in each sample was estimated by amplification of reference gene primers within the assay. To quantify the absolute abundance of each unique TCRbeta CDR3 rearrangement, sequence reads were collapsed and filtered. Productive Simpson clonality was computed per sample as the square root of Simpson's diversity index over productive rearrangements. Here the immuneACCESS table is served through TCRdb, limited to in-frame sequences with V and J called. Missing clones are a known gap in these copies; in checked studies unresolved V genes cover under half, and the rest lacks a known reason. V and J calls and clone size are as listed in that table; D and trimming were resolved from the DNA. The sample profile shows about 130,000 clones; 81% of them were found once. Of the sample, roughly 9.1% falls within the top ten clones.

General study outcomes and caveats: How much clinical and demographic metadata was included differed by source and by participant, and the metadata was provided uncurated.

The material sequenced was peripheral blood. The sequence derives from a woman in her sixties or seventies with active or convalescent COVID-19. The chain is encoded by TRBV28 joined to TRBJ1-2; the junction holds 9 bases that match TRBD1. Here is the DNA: TGTGCCAGCCGGGACAGGGTTTTTCTTGGCTACACCTTC. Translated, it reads CASRDRVFLGYTF.